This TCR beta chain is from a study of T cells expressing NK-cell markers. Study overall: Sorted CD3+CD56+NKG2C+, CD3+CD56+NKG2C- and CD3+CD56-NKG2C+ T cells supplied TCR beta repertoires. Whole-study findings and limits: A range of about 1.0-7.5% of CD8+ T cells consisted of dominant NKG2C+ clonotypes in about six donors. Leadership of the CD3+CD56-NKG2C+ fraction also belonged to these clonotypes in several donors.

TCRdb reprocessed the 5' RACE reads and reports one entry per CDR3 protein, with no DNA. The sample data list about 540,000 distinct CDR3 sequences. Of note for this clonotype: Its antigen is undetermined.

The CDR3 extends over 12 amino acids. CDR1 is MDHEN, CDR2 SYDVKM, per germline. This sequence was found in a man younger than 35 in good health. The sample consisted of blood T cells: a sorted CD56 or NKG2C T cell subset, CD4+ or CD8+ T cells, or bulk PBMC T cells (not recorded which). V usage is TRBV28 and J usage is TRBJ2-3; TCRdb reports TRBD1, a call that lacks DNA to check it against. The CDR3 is CASRAGTWGQYF.